One and the same sample provided the 16 T cell receptor beta chains below, sequenced in a study of cytomegalovirus exposure and HLA in healthy donors. The PCR used 60 Vbeta and 13 Jbeta primers. Sequencing used immunoSEQ multiplex PCR; TCRdb keeps in-frame clones, though not all of them. The table includes a few hundred thousand clones, more than 60% detected once. Sample: PBMCs. The source is a man aged 40-49 years in good health and CMV-seronegative.

This chain connects TRBV10-3 to TRBJ1-5, with TRBD1 matching over 10 bases. The CDR3 totals 14 residues. Germline CDR1 reads ENHRY; CDR2 reads SYGVKD. J gave up 1 base and V 8 bases, and 2 bases lay outside the gene matches. Written as DNA, the CDR3 is TGTGCCATCGGGGGACAGGGGAGCAATCAGCCCCAGCATTTT. Translated: CAIGGQGSNQPQHF.

The rearrangement links TRBV4-3 to TRBJ1-1; D call uncertain. This CDR3 spans 16 amino acids. Trimming stripped 0 bases from V and 0 bases from J, with 11 bases between. Germline V gives CDR1 LGHNA, CDR2 YSLEER. CDR3 bases: TGCGCCAGCAGCCAAGATGGAGGCGTTATGAACACTGAAGCTTTCTTT. Its protein product is CASSQDGGVMNTEAFF.

The V gene is TRBV5-6, the J gene TRBJ2-5, with TRBD1 as a possible D gene (6 bases). The DNA matches TRBJ2-7 better at its end, which makes the J call doubtful. The CDR3 spans 13 residues. The germline V gene encodes CDR1 SGHDT and CDR2 YYEEEE. The CDR3 coding sequence is TGTGCCAGCAGCCCGACAGGACCCTACGAGCAGTACTTC. This gives the protein CASSPTGPYEQYF.

The chain couples TRBV18 to TRBJ1-1, with D possibly matching TRBD1 (5 bases). Germline V gene lookup returns CDR1 KGHSH and CDR2 LQKENI. V lost 3 bases, J lost 3 bases, and 8 bases lay in between. The CDR3 is 13 residues long. The CDR3 loop is CASSPPGDTEAFF. In nucleotides, the CDR3 is TGTGCCAGCTCACCTCCGGGGGACACTGAAGCTTTCTTT.

This chain uses TRBV10-2 with TRBJ2-5; 10 positions match TRBD1. The CDR3 extends over 15 amino acids. Losses at the gene ends were 8 bases for V and 2 bases for J; bases not matched to a gene: 8. Germline V gene data show CDR1 as WSHSY and CDR2 as SAAADI. The CDR3 here is CASSWSGQGQETQYF. The CDR3 DNA reads as TGCGCCAGCTCCTGGTCGGGACAGGGGCAAGAGACCCAGTACTTC.

The chain uses TRBV5-6 and TRBJ1-6; TRBD1 might be the D (5 bases). The V gene lost 4 bases and the J gene lost 4 bases, with 12 bases spanning the gap. The CDR3 covers 15 residues. Germline V gene data show CDR1 as SGHDT and CDR2 as YYEEEE. CDR3 in DNA: TGTGCCAGCAGCCCCCTCAGGGCATATAATTCACCCCTCCACTTT. Translating gives CASSPLRAYNSPLHF.

The chain employs TRBV2 and TRBJ1-6, with TRBD1 as a possible D gene (5 bases). The ends were cut back, 3 bases at V and 7 bases at J, with 13 bases in the middle. Germline-derived CDR1 and CDR2 are SNHLY and FYNNEI. The CDR3 contains 15 residues. DNA of the CDR3: TGTGCCAGCAGTGACAGGGCCTTGGGGAATTCACCCCTCCACTTT. Its protein is CASSDRALGNSPLHF.

The chain combines TRBV4-1 with TRBJ1-3, with D hard to call. The CDR3 sequence is 16 residues long. CDR1 MGHRA and CDR2 YSYEKL come from the germline V gene. V was cut by 3 bases and J by 4 bases, with 16 bases left in between. For the CDR3, the DNA is TGCGCCAGCAGCCACGTGGGAGCAGCGGGGGGAAACACCATATATTTT. It specifies CASSHVGAAGGNTIYF.

The chain is built from TRBV20-1 and TRBJ2-7; possibly TRBD1 for D (7 bases). Germline CDR1 DFQATT, CDR2 SNEGSKA (reference sequence). Trimming cost V 4 bases and J 7 bases, with 11 bases left between them. The length of the CDR3 is 11 residues. The CDR3 loop is CSATGGREQYF. CDR3 sequence (DNA): TGCAGTGCTACAGGGGGGCGGGAGCAGTACTTC.

The chain carries TRBV5-1 and TRBJ2-5; TRBD1 might be the D (7 bases). Trimming took off 2 bases at V and 2 bases at J, with 25 bases between the two ends. This CDR3 contains 19 residues. CDR1 and CDR2 from the germline V gene are SGHRS and YFSETQ. CDR3 sequence reads: CASSFPSGGMTLDQETQYF. The CDR3 nucleotides are TGCGCCAGCAGCTTTCCCTCAGGGGGGATGACCTTGGATCAAGAGACCCAGTACTTC.

On this clone itself: In the same sample, other DNA sequences code for this CDR3. The CDR3 loop reads CASSYSYEGITEAFF. CDR3 nucleotides: TGTGCCAGCAGTTACTCTTACGAGGGCATCACTGAAGCTTTCTTT. The chain combines TRBV6-5 with TRBJ1-1; no firm D call. V dropped 0 bases and J dropped 4 bases, with 12 bases sitting between them. Germline V gives CDR1 MNHEY, CDR2 SVGAGI. CDR3 length equals 15 residues.

This rearrangement joins TRBV19 to TRBJ1-1; D is perhaps TRBD1 (5 bases). Germline V CDR1 and CDR2: LNHDA, SQIVND (reference sequence). The CDR3 consists of 16 residues. Trimming removed 3 bases from V and 2 bases from J, with 16 bases in between. The CDR3 sequence is CASSISQGLSNTEAFF. Written as DNA, the CDR3 is TGTGCCAGTAGTATCTCTCAGGGTTTGTCTAACACTGAAGCTTTCTTT.

Comments on this clone: The junction departs from the called germline gene at one end, perhaps through a read error. The chain recombines TRBV7-9 with TRBJ1-6, with 8 positions matching TRBD1. The CDR3 is 17 residues long. CDR1 is SEHNR, CDR2 FQNEAQ, per germline (reference sequence). The CDR3 sequence: CSSSLEPQDRDDSPLHF. For the CDR3, the DNA is TGTTCCAGCAGCTTAGAGCCCCAGGACAGGGATGATTCACCCCTCCACTTT. Complete variable domain (other parts from reference TRBV7-9 and TRBJ1-6): DTGVSQNPRHKITKRGQNVTFRCDPISEHNRLYWYRQTLGQGPEFLTYFQNEAQLEKSRLLSDRFSAERPKGSFSTLEIQRTEQGDSAMYLCSSSLEPQDRDDSPLHFGNGTRLTVT.

Details on this clone: This CDR3 is also generated by other DNA sequences in the sample. The J gene is TRBJ2-5, the V gene TRBV5-1, with 9 bases that match TRBD1. Germline V gene data show CDR1 as SGHRS and CDR2 as YFSETQ. The length of the CDR3 is 13 residues. J lost 5 bases, V lost 7 bases, and 6 bases had no gene match. The CDR3 spells CASSGTGQETQYF. The DNA for the CDR3 is TGCGCCAGCTCCGGGACAGGGCAGGAGACCCAGTACTTC.

The chain is built from TRBV29-1 and TRBJ1-5; 7 nucleotides align to TRBD1. This CDR3 is 14 amino acids long. The J segment lost 0 bases and the V segment lost 6 bases, leaving 5 bases of the junction unmatched. Germline V gene data show CDR1 as SQVTM and CDR2 as ANQGSEA. CDR3 DNA: TGCAGCGTCCTGACAGGGAATAGCAATCAGCCCCAGCATTTT. Amino acid sequence: CSVLTGNSNQPQHF.

V usage is TRBV6-5 and J usage is TRBJ1-6; 9 bases align to TRBD1. The CDR3 is 14 residues long. Germline V CDR1 and CDR2: MNHEY, SVGAGI. J lost 7 bases, V lost 6 bases, and 4 bases had no gene match. DNA for the CDR3: TGTGCCAGCAGAGGGGACAGGGAAAATTCACCCCTCCACTTT. This codes for CASRGDRENSPLHF.